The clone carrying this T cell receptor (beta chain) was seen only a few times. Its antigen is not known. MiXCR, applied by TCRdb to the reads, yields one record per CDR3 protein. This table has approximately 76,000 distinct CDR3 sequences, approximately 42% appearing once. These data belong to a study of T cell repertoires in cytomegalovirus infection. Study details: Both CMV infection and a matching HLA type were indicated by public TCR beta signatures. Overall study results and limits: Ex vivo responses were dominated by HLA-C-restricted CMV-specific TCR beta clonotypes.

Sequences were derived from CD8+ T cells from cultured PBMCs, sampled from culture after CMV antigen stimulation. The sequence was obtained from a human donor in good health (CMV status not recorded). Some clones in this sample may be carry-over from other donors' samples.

In DNA form, the CDR3 reads TGTGCCAGCAGCTTCCTAGCGGGGGAGCTGTTTTTT. Protein: CASSFLAGELFF. The chain couples TRBV7-6 to TRBJ2-2; possible D gene TRBD2, 6 bases. This CDR3 is 12 amino acids long. The germline V and J ends were trimmed by 3 bases and 8 bases, with 7 bases remaining between them. Germline CDR1 is SGHVS and CDR2 is FNYEAQ.